This TCR beta chain was recorded in a study of blood T cell repertoires in COVID-19. Study information: T cells, B-cell-depleted T cells, or PBMCs provided the cDNA or gDNA that served as material.

Measured with immunoSEQ multiplex PCR; TCRdb has only the in-frame clones, and not every one. Of over 60,000 clones listed, 89% are singletons. Germline CDR1 and CDR2: SGDLS and YYNGEE. Germline trimming cut 1 base from V and 0 bases from J; bases unmatched to any gene: 1. The length of the CDR3 is 15 residues. This receptor was taken from a woman aged 45-60 years with active COVID-19. The rearrangement links TRBV9 to TRBJ1-5, with TRBD1 matching 7 bases. Sequences were obtained from peripheral blood. The CDR3 region has the DNA TGTGCCAGCAGCGTATCAGGGGGTAGCAATCAGCCCCAGCATTTT. Translation: CASSVSGGSNQPQHF.